The sequence of this T cell receptor beta chain was determined in a study of tissue T cells after allogeneic stem cell transplantation. Study in general: Roughly 5 GVHD patients had recipient-origin PBMCs collected before transplant. Smaller viable blood or marrow samples skipped sorting for direct DNA extraction. Study-wide results and caveats: The patient cohort was small and clinically heterogeneous, with limited sampling depth.

Produced via immunoSEQ multiplex PCR; TCRdb's table is partial and in-frame only. Seen here are 25,000 to 35,000 clones, over 75% observed once, and the top ten hold over 3%. As regards this clone: Antigen: not known.

This CDR3 has 13 amino acids. Germline V lookup: CDR1 MNHEY, CDR2 SMNVEV (reference sequence). The V end lost 5 bases, the J end lost 5 bases, and 12 bases lay between the germline ends. This chain joins TRBV27 and TRBJ1-1, with D hard to call. The sample consisted of blood, taken before transplantation. The TCR sequence derives from a woman aged 18-55 years who later had graft-versus-host disease after an allogeneic stem cell transplant. CDR3 protein: CASSPMVGTEAFF. For the CDR3, the DNA is TGTGCCAGCAGTCCCATGGTTGGTACTGAAGCTTTCTTT.